Shown below are 18 T cell receptor beta chains from a single sample sequenced in a study of immune evolution from preneoplasia to lung adenocarcinoma. Sequenced by immunoSEQ multiplex PCR; TCRdb stores in-frame clones only, minus some. The sample lists about 3,400 clones, over 70% occurring once. Input material: FFPE lung adenocarcinoma in situ tissue. Receptors were obtained from a person in their sixties or seventies with lung adenocarcinoma.

The chain recombines TRBV6-1 with TRBJ1-6; D is ambiguous. The CDR3 covers 13 residues. CDR1 is MNHNS, CDR2 SASEGT, per germline. V was clipped by 7 bases and J by 3 bases, with 7 bases between them. The CDR3 DNA sequence: TGTGCCAGCAAAACAGTCTATAATTCACCCCTCCACTTT. Translated: CASKTVYNSPLHF.

Only one count was recorded for this clone. The rearrangement joins TRBV5-6 to TRBJ2-5, with D possibly TRBD1 on 6 matching bases. Germline assignment: CDR1 SGHDT and CDR2 YYEEEE. Deletions cut 2 bases from V and 2 bases from J, with 10 bases between. The CDR3 runs to 14 residues. For the CDR3, the DNA is TGTGCCAGCAGCTTATGGACAGCGCAAGAGACCCAGTACTTC. Protein: CASSLWTAQETQYF.

J is TRBJ2-5 and V is TRBV10-1, with D perhaps TRBD1 or TRBD2 (5 bases each). Trimming pared 3 bases from V and 1 base from J, leaving 6 bases between. CDR1 WNHNN and CDR2 SYGVQD come from the germline V gene (reference sequence). This CDR3 contains 13 residues. CDR3 amino acids: CASSEGTQETQYF. The CDR3 nucleotides read TGCGCCAGCAGTGAAGGGACCCAAGAGACCCAGTACTTC.

The chain couples TRBV7-8 to TRBJ2-2; 10 bases are a match to TRBD2. Germline values: CDR1 SGHVS, CDR2 FQNEAQ. Trimming removed 8 bases from V and 5 bases from J; junction bases left unmatched: 11. The CDR3 runs 16 residues. The DNA of the CDR3 is TGTGCCAGCCAGACTAGCGGGCCCGCGGGGACCGGGGAGCTGTTTTTT. Translated: CASQTSGPAGTGELFF. The full variable domain, completed using reference TRBV7-8 and TRBJ2-2, is GAGVSQSPRYKVAKRGQDVALRCDPISGHVSLFWYQQALGQGPEFLTYFQNEAQLDKSGLPSDRFFAERPEGSVSTLKIQRTQQEDSAVYLCASQTSGPAGTGELFFGEGSRLTVL.

The chain combines TRBV7-9 with TRBJ2-7; 9 bases map to TRBD2. The CDR3 contains 15 residues. V dropped 5 bases and J dropped 2; count of bases not matched to a gene: 7. In germline, CDR1 is SEHNR, CDR2 FQNEAQ (reference sequence). CDR3 sequence: CASSLGGGGTYEQYF. The CDR3 coding sequence is TGTGCCAGCAGCCTAGGCGGGGGGGGCACCTACGAGCAGTACTTC.

A word on this clone: The junction differs from germline at one of its ends, possibly a read error. The V call is TRBV5-1, the J call TRBJ2-7; 9 bases fit TRBD1. Germline V gene sequence: CDR1 SGHRS, CDR2 YFSETQ. The CDR3 contains 15 residues. The CDR3 spells CASRLDPGQGNEQYF. In DNA form, the CDR3 reads TGCGCCAGCAGGTTGGACCCGGGACAGGGAAACGAGCAGTACTTC.

The chain employs TRBV7-9 and TRBJ2-7; the D gene is possibly TRBD1 (5 bases). Trimming pared 6 bases from V and 7 bases from J, leaving 16 bases between. The length of the CDR3 is 13 residues. Germline values: CDR1 SEHNR, CDR2 FQNEAQ (reference sequence). The CDR3 coding sequence is TGTGCCAGCAGACCCGACAGTAATGGGGAGCAGTACTTC. Amino acid sequence: CASRPDSNGEQYF.

There are a few counts of this clone. V and J are TRBV11-2 and TRBJ2-1; no clear D. V lost 3 bases and J 5 bases, leaving 11 bases between the germline ends. CDR1 SGHAT and CDR2 FQNNGV come from the germline V gene. The CDR3 has 14 amino acids. The chain's CDR3 is CASSFGSQNNEQFF. In DNA form, the CDR3 reads TGTGCCAGCAGCTTCGGTTCCCAAAACAATGAGCAGTTCTTC.

J is TRBJ2-5 and V is TRBV11-3; the D gene is possibly TRBD1 (6 bases). Germline V gene data show CDR1 as SGHNT and CDR2 as YENEEA. There are 15 residues in the CDR3. Trimming took 1 base from V and 3 from J, leaving 12 bases between them. Written as DNA, the CDR3 is TGTGCCAGCAGCTTAGGTGGGACACACAAAGAGACCCAGTACTTC. Its translation is CASSLGGTHKETQYF.

The V gene is TRBV19, the J gene TRBJ2-3, with 10 bases aligning to TRBD1. The length of the CDR3 is 18 residues. Germline loops: CDR1 LNHDA, CDR2 SQIVND (reference sequence). Trimming removed 5 bases from V and 0 bases from J; junction bases left unmatched: 11. CDR3 nucleotides: TGTGCCAGTAGTCCCTCCCGGACAGGGGGTTTTAGCACAGATACGCAGTATTTT. Amino acids: CASSPSRTGGFSTDTQYF.

The CDR3 region has the DNA TGCGCCAGCAGCTTACGACAGGGGCTTGCGGATGAGCAGTTCTTC. Its protein product is CASSLRQGLADEQFF. The V and J genes are TRBV10-2 and TRBJ2-1; 8 bases align to TRBD1. With 6 bases clipped from V and 8 bases from J, the junction kept 12 bases outside the gene matches. This CDR3 has 15 residues. Germline assignment: CDR1 WSHSY and CDR2 SAAADI.

The J gene is TRBJ1-2, the V gene TRBV7-2; 9 bases fit TRBD1. The CDR3 is 18 amino acids. The germline CDR1 and CDR2 sequences are SGHTA and FQGNSA. V lost 5 bases to trimming and J lost 2 bases; unmatched junction nucleotides: 15. The CDR3 region is CASSSASGTGQGNYGYTF. The CDR3 coding sequence is TGTGCCAGCAGCAGTGCCTCCGGGACAGGGCAGGGGAACTATGGCTACACCTTC.

The chain joins TRBV5-1 to TRBJ2-3; no firm D call. Trimming left V 5 bases short and J 8 bases short, with 15 bases between. The CDR3 has 13 amino acids. Germline loops: CDR1 SGHRS, CDR2 YFSETQ. The CDR3 reads CASSLSRLGTQYF. CDR3 DNA sequence: TGCGCCAGCAGTCTCTCCAGGCTAGGTACGCAGTATTTT. The full variable domain, its missing parts supplied by reference TRBV5-1 and TRBJ2-3, is KAGVTQTPRYLIKTRGQQVTLSCSPISGHRSVSWYQQTPGQGLQFLFEYFSETQRNKGNFPGRFSGRQFSNSRSEMNVSTLELGDSALYLCASSLSRLGTQYFGPGTRLTVL.

The rearrangement links TRBV7-9 to TRBJ2-5; 8 bases fit TRBD1. Trimming cost V 4 bases and J 1 base; bases outside gene matches: 5. The CDR3 has 15 amino acids. CDR1 and CDR2 (germline): SEHNR, FQNEAQ (reference sequence). The CDR3 is CASSSDRGRQETQYF. DNA for the CDR3: TGTGCCAGCAGCTCCGACAGGGGTCGCCAAGAGACCCAGTACTTC. Drawing the rest from reference TRBV7-9 and TRBJ2-5, the complete variable domain is DTGVSQNPRHKITKRGQNVTFRCDPISEHNRLYWYRQTLGQGPEFLTYFQNEAQLEKSRLLSDRFSAERPKGSFSTLEIQRTEQGDSAMYLCASSSDRGRQETQYFGPGTRLLVL.

In its sample, this clone was seen once. Germline is not matched at one junction end, which may reflect a read error. The sample carries other DNA sequences with the same CDR3. V is TRBV27 and J is TRBJ1-2; the match to TRBD1 covers 7 bases. Germline V gene data show CDR1 as MNHEY and CDR2 as SMNVEV (reference sequence). This CDR3 has 14 residues. CDR3 in amino acids: CASSFQGDWNGYTF. CDR3 coding DNA: TGTGCCAGTAGTTTTCAGGGGGATTGGAATGGCTACACCTTC.

The chain couples TRBV28 to TRBJ2-7; 9 bases line up with TRBD2. Germline assignment: CDR1 MDHEN and CDR2 SYDVKM. The CDR3 has 13 residues. V shed 11 bases and J 2 bases; nucleotides not matched to a gene: 7. This CDR3 reads CAHSGLAAYEQYF. The CDR3 DNA is TGTGCCCACTCGGGACTAGCTGCCTACGAGCAGTACTTC.

The chain combines TRBV18 with TRBJ2-5; D is possibly TRBD2 (6 bases). The CDR3 contains 16 residues. CDR1 KGHSH and CDR2 LQKENI come from the germline V gene. V gave up 4 bases and J gave up 1 base, with 16 bases separating them. Written as DNA, the CDR3 is TGTGCCAGCTCACACCTCCGAGGAGGGGCCCAAGAGACCCAGTACTTC. Its protein product is CASSHLRGGAQETQYF.

V is TRBV7-6 and J is TRBJ2-5, with D hard to call. The CDR3 loop spans 16 amino acids. V was clipped by 3 bases and J by 2 bases, with 16 bases between them. Germline V lookup: CDR1 SGHVS, CDR2 FNYEAQ. The CDR3 sequence is CASSLYGYAEQETQYF. The CDR3 DNA reads as TGTGCCAGCAGCTTGTACGGGTATGCGGAACAAGAGACCCAGTACTTC.